This entry lists 17 T cell receptor beta chains sequenced from one sample in a study of patients and donors after allogeneic stem cell transplantation. TCRdb reprocessed the RT-PCR reads with MiXCR, giving one entry per CDR3 protein. The data hold about a million distinct CDR3 sequences, with about a sixth observed a single time. Material: blood, either unsorted or a sorted T cell fraction (not recorded which). These receptors were obtained from a human donor who was either an allogeneic HSCT recipient or a stem cell or donor lymphocyte infusion donor (not recorded which). It is not recorded whose cells these are; they may come from a transplant donor.

This clonotype was found a few times. The chain is built from TRBV27 and TRBJ2-7; 10 nucleotides align to TRBD2. Germline V lookup: CDR1 MNHEY, CDR2 SMNVEV (reference sequence). This CDR3 comprises 17 residues. V lost 3 bases and J lost 1; bases outside the gene matches: 9. The CDR3 DNA is TGTGCCAGCAGTTTTGCTAGCGGGGGAATCCCGTCCTACGAGCAGTACTTC. It encodes CASSFASGGIPSYEQYF.

This clonotype was counted a few times. This sequence joins TRBV11-3 and TRBJ2-1; D is possibly TRBD1 (6 bases). The germline gives CDR1 SGHNT, CDR2 YENEEA. V lost 1 base, J lost 8 bases, and 21 bases lay in between. The CDR3 is 17 residues long. CDR3 sequence: CASSLGGRTSPSDEQFF. CDR3 coding DNA: TGTGCCAGCAGCTTAGGGGGGCGGACGAGTCCTTCGGATGAGCAGTTCTTC.

This clonotype was counted a few times. The V and J genes are TRBV4-1 and TRBJ1-2; TRBD1 is a possible D gene (5 bases). Trimming shortened V by 1 base and J by 12 bases, and 15 bases separated the two germline ends. The CDR3 is 13 residues long. Germline values: CDR1 MGHRA, CDR2 YSYEKL. The chain's CDR3 is CASSQVPPAGDTF. The DNA of the CDR3 is TGCGCCAGCAGCCAAGTTCCCCCCGCGGGGGACACCTTC.

The sample holds a few counts of this clonotype. V and J are TRBV12-3 or TRBV12-4 and TRBJ1-4; D perhaps matches TRBD1 (5 bases). The V end was cut by 3 bases, the J end by 3 bases, with 11 bases between. The CDR3 runs 15 residues. The DNA of the CDR3 is TGTGCCAGCAGTTTTGGGGACCTTGCTAATGAAAAACTGTTTTTT. This translates into CASSFGDLANEKLFF.

The chain employs TRBV4-3 and TRBJ2-3, with D perhaps TRBD2 (5 bases). Per the germline V gene, CDR1 is LGHNA and CDR2 is YSLEER. V was pared by 0 bases and J by 0 bases, with 13 bases between. The length of the CDR3 is 17 residues. DNA for the CDR3: TGCGCCAGCAGCCAAGAGGCATGGGGAGCTAGCACAGATACGCAGTATTTT. Translation gives CASSQEAWGASTDTQYF.

V gene TRBV4-2 combines with J gene TRBJ1-2; D gene ambiguous. Trimming removed 2 bases at V and 0 bases at J, with 7 bases between. Germline values: CDR1 LGHNA, CDR2 YNFKEQ. This CDR3 has 14 amino acids. The chain's CDR3 is CASSQFDPNYGYTF. The CDR3, as DNA: TGTGCCAGCAGCCAATTTGATCCTAACTATGGCTACACCTTC.

This clonotype was seen at least ten times. The CDR3 ends on some other residue instead of the conserved phenylalanine or tryptophan, so this is likely a read error. No DNA is shown, since the ends of the CDR3 on it are uncertain; the CDR3 is the one TCRdb lists. This chain uses TRBV12-3 or TRBV12-4 with TRBJ1-1; the table calls TRBD1, which could not be checked here. The CDR3 comprises 8 residues, both ends counted. The CDR3 loop is CASSLDRV.

This sequence joins TRBV12-3 or TRBV12-4 and TRBJ1-1; 8 nucleotides match TRBD1. Trimming cost V 3 bases and J 7 bases; bases outside gene matches: 7. This CDR3 contains 14 residues. This chain's CDR3 is CASSLTGTGVEAFF. CDR3 in DNA: TGTGCCAGCAGTTTGACCGGGACAGGTGTTGAAGCTTTCTTT.

This clonotype showed up many times. This chain joins TRBV6-1 and TRBJ2-2; the D gene could be TRBD1 or TRBD2 (5 bases each). The CDR3 extends over 15 amino acids. Germline V gives CDR1 MNHNS, CDR2 SASEGT. The V end was cut by 4 bases, the J end by 3 bases, with 12 bases between. The CDR3 bases are TGTGCCAGCAGTGGGGGACGGCGAGACACCGGGGAGCTGTTTTTT. Its protein is CASSGGRRDTGELFF.

As for this clonotype: A junction boundary mismatches the germline segment, possibly from a read error. The chain uses TRBV30 and TRBJ2-7; possibly TRBD1 for D (6 bases). Germline-derived CDR1 and CDR2 are GTSNPN and SVGIG (reference sequence). This CDR3 has 12 amino acids. The CDR3 DNA follows: TGTGCTTGGAGGACAGCGAACTACGAGCAGTACTTC. This codes for CAWRTANYEQYF.

This clonotype was seen a handful of times. The rearrangement uses TRBV5-1 and TRBJ1-2; maybe TRBD1 (5 bases). V dropped 4 bases and J dropped 8 bases, with 21 bases sitting between them. The CDR3 runs to 15 residues. CDR1 is SGHRS and CDR2 is YFSETQ in the germline V gene. The CDR3 loop reads CASSRRPRDPQGYTF. The DNA of the CDR3 is TGCGCCAGCAGCCGGAGACCCCGGGACCCCCAGGGCTACACCTTC.

This clonotype was seen only a few times. J is TRBJ1-2 and V is TRBV7-9; D possibly corresponds to TRBD1 (5 bases). In germline, CDR1 is SEHNR, CDR2 FQNEAQ (reference sequence). V lost 3 bases and J 2 bases, leaving 16 bases between the germline ends. This CDR3 spans 16 amino acids. The CDR3 is CASSFGVGGQNYGYTF. The CDR3 DNA is TGTGCCAGCAGCTTTGGTGTTGGGGGTCAGAACTATGGCTACACCTTC. Complete variable domain (other parts from reference TRBV7-9 and TRBJ1-2): DTGVSQNPRHKITKRGQNVTFRCDPISEHNRLYWYRQTLGQGPEFLTYFQNEAQLEKSRLLSDRFSAERPKGSFSTLEIQRTEQGDSAMYLCASSFGVGGQNYGYTFGSGTRLTVV.

This clonotype has ten or more counts. The V gene is TRBV7-9, the J gene TRBJ2-1; 8 bases map to TRBD1. Germline V CDR1 and CDR2: SEHNR, FQNEAQ (reference sequence). The CDR3 has 16 amino acids. V trimming: 5 bases; J trimming: 7 bases; junction bases outside the gene matches: 13. The CDR3 DNA is TGTGCCAGCAGCGCAAAGACAGGGGAGCGGATTAATGAGCAGTTCTTC. Encoded protein: CASSAKTGERINEQFF.

The gene calls are TRBV5-1 and TRBJ2-7, with a tentative D call TRBD2 (5 bases). Germline assignment: CDR1 SGHRS and CDR2 YFSETQ. Trimming took off 0 bases at V and 2 bases at J, with 9 bases between the two ends. This CDR3 region has 14 residues. CDR3 amino acids: CASSLAGYPYEQYF. The CDR3 DNA sequence: TGCGCCAGCAGCTTGGCGGGGTATCCCTACGAGCAGTACTTC.

The chain employs TRBV20-1 and TRBJ1-6, with D perhaps TRBD1 (5 bases). Trimming removed 2 bases from V and 6 bases from J, with 14 bases in between. CDR1 and CDR2 from the germline V gene are DFQATT and SNEGSKA (reference sequence). The CDR3 is 15 residues long. The CDR3 sequence: CSARHRDGINSPLHF. In DNA form, the CDR3 reads TGCAGTGCTAGACATCGGGACGGAATTAATTCACCCCTCCACTTT.

This clonotype appeared a few times. The rearrangement joins TRBV7-2 to TRBJ1-3; no clear D. V dropped 2 bases and J dropped 0 bases, with 11 bases sitting between them. This CDR3 spans 16 amino acids. The germline V gene encodes CDR1 SGHTA and CDR2 FQGNSA. CDR3 amino acids: CASSLSDFRSGNTIYF. The DNA for the CDR3 is TGTGCCAGCAGCTTATCTGACTTCCGCTCTGGAAACACCATATATTTT. The full variable domain, in which reference TRBV7-2 and TRBJ1-3 provide the parts outside the CDR3, is GAGVSQSPSNKVTEKGKDVELRCDPISGHTALYWYRQSLGQGLEFLIYFQGNSAPDKSGLPSDRFSAERTGGSVSTLTIQRTQQEDSAVYLCASSLSDFRSGNTIYFGEGSWLTVV.

This clonotype was detected only a few times. V and J are TRBV20-1 and TRBJ1-1; 7 positions agree with TRBD1. V lost 0 bases, J lost 3 bases, and 10 bases stayed unmatched. The germline gives CDR1 DFQATT, CDR2 SNEGSKA (reference sequence). There are 16 residues in the CDR3. This CDR3 reads CSARDFRGQGDTEAFF. CDR3 nucleotide sequence: TGCAGTGCTAGAGATTTCCGTGGGCAGGGGGACACTGAAGCTTTCTTT.